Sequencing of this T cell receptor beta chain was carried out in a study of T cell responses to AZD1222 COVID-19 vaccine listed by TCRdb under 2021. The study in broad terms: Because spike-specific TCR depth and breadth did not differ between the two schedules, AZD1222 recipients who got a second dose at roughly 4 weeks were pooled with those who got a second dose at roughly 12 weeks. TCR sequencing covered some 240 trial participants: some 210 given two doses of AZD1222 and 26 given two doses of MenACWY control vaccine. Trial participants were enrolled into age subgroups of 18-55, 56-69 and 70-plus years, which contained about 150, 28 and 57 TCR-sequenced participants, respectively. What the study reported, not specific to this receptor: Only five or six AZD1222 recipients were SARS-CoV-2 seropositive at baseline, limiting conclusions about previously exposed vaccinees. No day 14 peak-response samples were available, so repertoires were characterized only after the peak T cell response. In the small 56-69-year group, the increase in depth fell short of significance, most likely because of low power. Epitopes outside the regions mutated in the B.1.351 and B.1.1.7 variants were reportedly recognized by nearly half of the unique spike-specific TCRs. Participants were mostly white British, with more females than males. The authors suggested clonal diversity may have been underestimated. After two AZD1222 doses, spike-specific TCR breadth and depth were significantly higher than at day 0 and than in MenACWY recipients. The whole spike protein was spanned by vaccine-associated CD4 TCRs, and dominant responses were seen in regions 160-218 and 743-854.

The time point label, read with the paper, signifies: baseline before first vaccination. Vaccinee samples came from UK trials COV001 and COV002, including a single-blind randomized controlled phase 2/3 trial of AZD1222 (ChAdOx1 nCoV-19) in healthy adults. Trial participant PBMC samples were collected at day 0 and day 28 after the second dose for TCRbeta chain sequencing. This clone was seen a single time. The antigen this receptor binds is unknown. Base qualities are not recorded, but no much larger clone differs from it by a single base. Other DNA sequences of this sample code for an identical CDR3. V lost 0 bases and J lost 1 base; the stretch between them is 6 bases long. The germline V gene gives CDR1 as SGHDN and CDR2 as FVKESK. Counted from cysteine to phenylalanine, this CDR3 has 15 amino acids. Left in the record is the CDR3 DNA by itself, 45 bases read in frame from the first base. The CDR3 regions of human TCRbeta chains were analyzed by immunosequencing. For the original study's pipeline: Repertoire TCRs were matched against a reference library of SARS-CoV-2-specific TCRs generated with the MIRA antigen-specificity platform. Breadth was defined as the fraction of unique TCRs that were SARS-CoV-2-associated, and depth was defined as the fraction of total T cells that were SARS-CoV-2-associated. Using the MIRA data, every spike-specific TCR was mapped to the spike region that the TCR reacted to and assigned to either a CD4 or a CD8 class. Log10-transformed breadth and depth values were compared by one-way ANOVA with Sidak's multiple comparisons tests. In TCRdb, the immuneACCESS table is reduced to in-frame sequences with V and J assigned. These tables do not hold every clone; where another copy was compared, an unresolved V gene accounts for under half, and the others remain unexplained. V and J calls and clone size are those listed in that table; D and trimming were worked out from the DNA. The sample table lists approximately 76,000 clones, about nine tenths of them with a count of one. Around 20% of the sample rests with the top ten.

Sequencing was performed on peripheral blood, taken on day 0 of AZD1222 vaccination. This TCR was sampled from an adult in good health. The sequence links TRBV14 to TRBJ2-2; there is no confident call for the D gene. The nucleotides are TGTGCCAGCAGCCAAGAACTGGGGAACACCGGGGAGCTGTTTTTT. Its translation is CASSQELGNTGELFF.